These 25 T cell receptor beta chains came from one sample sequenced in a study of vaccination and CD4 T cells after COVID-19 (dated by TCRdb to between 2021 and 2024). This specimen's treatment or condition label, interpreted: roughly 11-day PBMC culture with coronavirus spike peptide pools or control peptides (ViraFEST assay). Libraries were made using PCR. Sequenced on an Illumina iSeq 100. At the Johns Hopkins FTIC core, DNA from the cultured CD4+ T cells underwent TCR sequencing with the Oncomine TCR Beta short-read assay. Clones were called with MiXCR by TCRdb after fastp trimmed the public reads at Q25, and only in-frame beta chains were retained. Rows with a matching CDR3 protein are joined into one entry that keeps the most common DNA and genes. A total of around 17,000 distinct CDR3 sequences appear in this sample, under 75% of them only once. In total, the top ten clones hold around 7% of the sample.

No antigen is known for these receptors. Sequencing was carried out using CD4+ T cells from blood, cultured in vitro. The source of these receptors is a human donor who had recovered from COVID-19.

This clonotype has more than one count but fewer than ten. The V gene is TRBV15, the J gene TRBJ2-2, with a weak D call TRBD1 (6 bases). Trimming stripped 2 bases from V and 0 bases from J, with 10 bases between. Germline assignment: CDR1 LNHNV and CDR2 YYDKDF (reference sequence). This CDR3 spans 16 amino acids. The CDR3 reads CATSRPGTTNTGELFF. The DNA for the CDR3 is TGTGCCACCAGCAGACCTGGGACAACGAACACCGGGGAGCTGTTTTTT. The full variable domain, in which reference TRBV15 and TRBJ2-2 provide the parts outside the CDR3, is DAMVIQNPRYQVTQFGKPVTLSCSQTLNHNVMYWYQQKSSQAPKLLFHYYDKDFNNEADTPDNFQSRRPNTSFCFLDIRSPGLGDTAMYLCATSRPGTTNTGELFFGEGSRLTVL.

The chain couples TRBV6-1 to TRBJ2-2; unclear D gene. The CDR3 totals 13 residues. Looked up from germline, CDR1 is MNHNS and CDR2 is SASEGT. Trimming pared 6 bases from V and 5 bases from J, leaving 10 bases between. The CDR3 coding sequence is TGTGCCAGCAGAACATCTGGGACCGGGGAGCTGTTTTTT. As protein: CASRTSGTGELFF.

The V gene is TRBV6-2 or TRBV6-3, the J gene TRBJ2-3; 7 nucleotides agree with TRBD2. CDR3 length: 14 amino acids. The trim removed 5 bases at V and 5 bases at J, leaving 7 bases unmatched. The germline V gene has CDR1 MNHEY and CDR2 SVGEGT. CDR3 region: CASSARLARDTQYF. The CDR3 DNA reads TGTGCCAGCAGTGCCCGACTAGCACGAGATACGCAGTATTTT.

CDR3 nucleotide sequence: TGTGCCAGCAGTGAGTACAGGTATGGTAGCAATCAGCCCCAGCATTTT. This sequence encodes CASSEYRYGSNQPQHF. V usage is TRBV2 and J usage is TRBJ1-5; D is perhaps TRBD1 (5 bases). The CDR3 extends over 16 amino acids. In germline, CDR1 is SNHLY, CDR2 FYNNEI. V was cut by 3 bases and J by 0 bases, with 12 bases left in between.

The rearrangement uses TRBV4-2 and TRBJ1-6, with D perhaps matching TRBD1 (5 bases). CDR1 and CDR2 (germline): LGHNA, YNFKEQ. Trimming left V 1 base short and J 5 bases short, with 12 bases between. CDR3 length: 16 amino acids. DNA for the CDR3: TGTGCCAGCAGCCAAGGGGGGGGAGAGGATAATTCACCCCTCCACTTT. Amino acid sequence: CASSQGGGEDNSPLHF.

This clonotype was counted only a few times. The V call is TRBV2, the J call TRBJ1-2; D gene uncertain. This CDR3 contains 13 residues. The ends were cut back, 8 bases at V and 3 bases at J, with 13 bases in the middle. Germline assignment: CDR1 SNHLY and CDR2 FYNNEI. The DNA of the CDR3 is TGTGCCAGCGAGGTCGTGCAGTACTATGGCTACACCTTC. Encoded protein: CASEVVQYYGYTF. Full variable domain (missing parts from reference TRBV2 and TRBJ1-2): EPEVTQTPSHQVTQMGQEVILRCVPISNHLYFYWYRQILGQKVEFLVSFYNNEISEKSEIFDDQFSVERPDGSNFTLKIRSTKLEDSAMYFCASEVVQYYGYTFGSGTRLTVV.

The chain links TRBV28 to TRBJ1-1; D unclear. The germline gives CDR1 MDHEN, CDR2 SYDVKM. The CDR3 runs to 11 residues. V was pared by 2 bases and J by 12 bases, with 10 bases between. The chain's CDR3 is CASSLERFTFF. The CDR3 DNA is TGTGCCAGCAGTTTAGAAAGATTTACTTTCTTT. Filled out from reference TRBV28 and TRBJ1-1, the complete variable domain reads DVKVTQSSRYLVKRTGEKVFLECVQDMDHENMFWYRQDPGLGLRLIYFSYDVKMKEKGDIPEGYSVSREKKERFSLILESASTNQTSMYLCASSLERFTFFGQGTRLTVV.

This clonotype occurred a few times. CDR3 residues: CASSHRGRVNQPQHF. The CDR3 DNA sequence: TGTGCCAGCAGCCACCGAGGTAGGGTCAATCAGCCCCAGCATTTT. The chain couples TRBV7-8 to TRBJ1-5; D call uncertain. The CDR3 extends over 15 amino acids. Germline CDR1 and CDR2: SGHVS and FQNEAQ. V shed 5 bases and J shed 3 bases, with 14 bases lying between them.

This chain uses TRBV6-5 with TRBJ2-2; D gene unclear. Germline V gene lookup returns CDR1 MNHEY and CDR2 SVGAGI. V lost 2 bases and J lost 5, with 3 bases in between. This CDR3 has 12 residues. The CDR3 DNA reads TGTGCCAGCAGTTACCAGACCGGGGAGCTGTTTTTT. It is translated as CASSYQTGELFF.

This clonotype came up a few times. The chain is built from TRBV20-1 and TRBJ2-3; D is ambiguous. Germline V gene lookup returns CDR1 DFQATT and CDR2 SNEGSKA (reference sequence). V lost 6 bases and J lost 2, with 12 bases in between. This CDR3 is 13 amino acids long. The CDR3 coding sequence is TGCAGTGCGCAGGACCCACTCACAGATACGCAGTATTTT. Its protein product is CSAQDPLTDTQYF.

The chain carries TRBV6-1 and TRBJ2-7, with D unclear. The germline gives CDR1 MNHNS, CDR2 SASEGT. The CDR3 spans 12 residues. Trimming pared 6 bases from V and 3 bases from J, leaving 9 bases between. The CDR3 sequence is CASSPSSYEQYF. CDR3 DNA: TGTGCCAGCAGCCCCAGCAGCTACGAGCAGTACTTC.

The CDR3 sequence is CSARVGTGSTDTQYF. CDR3 bases: TGCAGTGCTAGGGTTGGGACAGGAAGCACAGATACGCAGTATTTT. The rearrangement links TRBV20-1 to TRBJ2-3, with 8 bases fitting TRBD1. The CDR3 is 15 amino acids. The germline CDR1 and CDR2 sequences are DFQATT and SNEGSKA (reference sequence). Trimming cost V 3 bases and J 0 bases; bases outside gene matches: 5.

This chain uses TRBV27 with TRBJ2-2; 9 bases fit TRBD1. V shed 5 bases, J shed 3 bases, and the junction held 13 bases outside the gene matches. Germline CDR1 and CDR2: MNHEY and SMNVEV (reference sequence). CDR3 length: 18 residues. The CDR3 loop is CASSEGQGRVRDTGELFF. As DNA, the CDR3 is TGTGCCAGCAGTGAAGGACAGGGGAGGGTTCGCGACACCGGGGAGCTGTTTTTT.

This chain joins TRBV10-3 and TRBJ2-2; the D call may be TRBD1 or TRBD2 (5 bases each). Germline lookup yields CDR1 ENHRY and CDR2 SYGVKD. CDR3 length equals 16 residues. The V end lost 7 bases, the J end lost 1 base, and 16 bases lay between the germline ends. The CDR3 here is CAITRGEGRNTGELFF. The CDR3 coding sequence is TGTGCCATCACCCGCGGTGAGGGGAGGAACACCGGGGAGCTGTTTTTT.

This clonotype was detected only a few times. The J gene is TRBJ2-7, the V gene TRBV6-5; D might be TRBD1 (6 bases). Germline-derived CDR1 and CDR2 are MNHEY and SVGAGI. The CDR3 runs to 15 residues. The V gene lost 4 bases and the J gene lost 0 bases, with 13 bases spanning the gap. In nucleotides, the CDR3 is TGTGCCAGCAGTTCAACAGGGTTTTCCTCCTACGAGCAGTACTTC. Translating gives CASSSTGFSSYEQYF.

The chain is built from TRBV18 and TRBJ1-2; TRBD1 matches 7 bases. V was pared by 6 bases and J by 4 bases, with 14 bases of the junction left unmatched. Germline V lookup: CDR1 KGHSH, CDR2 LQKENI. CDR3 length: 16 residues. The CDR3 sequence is CASSPVGTELFYGYTF. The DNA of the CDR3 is TGTGCCAGCTCCCCGGTCGGGACAGAGCTCTTCTATGGCTACACCTTC.

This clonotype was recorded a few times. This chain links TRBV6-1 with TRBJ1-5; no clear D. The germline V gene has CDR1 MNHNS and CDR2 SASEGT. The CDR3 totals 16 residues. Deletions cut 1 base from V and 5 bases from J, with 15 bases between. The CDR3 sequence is CASSEGIGWGDQPQHF. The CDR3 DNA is TGTGCCAGCAGTGAAGGTATTGGATGGGGAGATCAGCCCCAGCATTTT.

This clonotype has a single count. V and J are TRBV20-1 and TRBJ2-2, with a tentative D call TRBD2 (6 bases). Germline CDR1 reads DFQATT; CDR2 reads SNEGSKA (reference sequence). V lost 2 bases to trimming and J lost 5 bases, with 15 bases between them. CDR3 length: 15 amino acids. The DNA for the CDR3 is TGCAGTGCTAGACTAAGCGGGCCTCAAACCGGGGAGCTGTTTTTT. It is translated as CSARLSGPQTGELFF.

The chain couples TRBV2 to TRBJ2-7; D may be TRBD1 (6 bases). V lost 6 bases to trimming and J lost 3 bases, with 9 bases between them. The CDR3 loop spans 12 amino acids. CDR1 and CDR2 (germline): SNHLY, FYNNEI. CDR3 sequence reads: CASRGQCYEQYF. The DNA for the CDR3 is TGTGCCAGCAGGGGACAATGCTACGAGCAGTACTTC.

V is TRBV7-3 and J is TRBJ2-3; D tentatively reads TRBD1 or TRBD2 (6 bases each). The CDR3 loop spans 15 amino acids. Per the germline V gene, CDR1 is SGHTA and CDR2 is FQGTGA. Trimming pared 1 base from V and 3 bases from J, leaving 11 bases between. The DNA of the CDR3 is TGTGCCAGCAGCTTAAATGGGGGGCGGACAGATACGCAGTATTTT. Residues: CASSLNGGRTDTQYF.

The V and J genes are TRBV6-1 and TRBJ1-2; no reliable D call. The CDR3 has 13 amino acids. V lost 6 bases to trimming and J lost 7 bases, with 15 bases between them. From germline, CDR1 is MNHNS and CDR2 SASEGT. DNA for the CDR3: TGTGCCAGCAGCCCCGCTGGGGAGGGTGGCTACACCTTC. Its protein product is CASSPAGEGGYTF.

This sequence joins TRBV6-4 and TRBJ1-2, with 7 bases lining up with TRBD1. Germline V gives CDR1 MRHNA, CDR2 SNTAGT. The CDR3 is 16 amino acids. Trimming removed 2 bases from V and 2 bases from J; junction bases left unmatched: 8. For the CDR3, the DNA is TGTGCCAGCAGTGACAGGTCCAGGGGGAGAAACTATGGCTACACCTTC. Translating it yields CASSDRSRGRNYGYTF.

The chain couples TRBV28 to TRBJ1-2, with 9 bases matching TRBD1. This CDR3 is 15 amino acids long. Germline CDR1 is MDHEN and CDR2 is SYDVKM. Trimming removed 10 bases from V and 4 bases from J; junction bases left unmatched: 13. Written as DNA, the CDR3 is TGTGCCACCAGAGAATCGGGACAGGGCGTCTATGGCTACACCTTC. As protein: CATRESGQGVYGYTF.

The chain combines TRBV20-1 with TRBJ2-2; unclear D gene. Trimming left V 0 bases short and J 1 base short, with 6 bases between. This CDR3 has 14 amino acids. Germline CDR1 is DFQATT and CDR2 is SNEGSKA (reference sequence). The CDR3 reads CSARESLNTGELFF. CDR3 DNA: TGCAGTGCTAGAGAGAGTCTGAACACCGGGGAGCTGTTTTTT.

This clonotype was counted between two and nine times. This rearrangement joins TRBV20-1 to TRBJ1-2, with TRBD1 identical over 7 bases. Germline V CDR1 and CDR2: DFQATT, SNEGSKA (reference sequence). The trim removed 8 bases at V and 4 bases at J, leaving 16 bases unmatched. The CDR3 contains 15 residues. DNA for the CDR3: TGCAGTCAGAAGGGGCAGGGGGATGGGAGCTATGGCTACACCTTC. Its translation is CSQKGQGDGSYGYTF.